This TCR beta chain appears in the sequencing data of a study of T cells in Graves' hyperthyroidism and ophthalmopathy. Study in general: Prior to any treatment, at the point of initial diagnosis, peripheral blood was collected. The study, taken as a whole, reports: Among thyroid clonotypes expanded above 0.001, most also appeared in blood.

This clonotype came up a few times. Its specificity is unknown. What was amplified from RNA transcripts were TCR beta CDR3 regions. First-round RT-PCR of the TCR CDR3 relied on the HTBI primer set. Each CDR3 protein is one row after TCRdb ran MiXCR on the multiplex PCR reads. The table records around 720,000 distinct CDR3 sequences, 35% of them present only once. This CDR3 comprises 15 residues. Germline V gene lookup returns CDR1 MNHEY and CDR2 SVGAGI. V lost 2 bases to trimming and J lost 9 bases, with 14 bases between them. What was sequenced was blood. The chain couples TRBV6-5 to TRBJ1-6; D is possibly TRBD1 (6 bases). This receptor was identified in a woman in her 40s with Graves' hyperthyroidism. CDR3 amino acids: CASSYGTQGGSPLHF. As DNA, the CDR3 is TGTGCCAGCAGTTACGGGACACAGGGTGGTTCACCCCTCCACTTT.